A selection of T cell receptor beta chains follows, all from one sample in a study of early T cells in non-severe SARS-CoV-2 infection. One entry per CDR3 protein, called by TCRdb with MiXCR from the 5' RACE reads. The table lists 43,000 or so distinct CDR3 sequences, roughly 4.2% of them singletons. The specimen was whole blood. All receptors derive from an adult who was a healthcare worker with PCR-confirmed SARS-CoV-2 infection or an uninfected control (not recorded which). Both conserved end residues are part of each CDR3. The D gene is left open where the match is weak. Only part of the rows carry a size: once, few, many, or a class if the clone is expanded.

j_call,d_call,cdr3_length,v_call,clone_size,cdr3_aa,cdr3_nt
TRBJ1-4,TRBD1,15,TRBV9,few,CASSQRTGADEKLFF,TGTGCCAGCAGCCAAAGGACAGGGGCGGATGAAAAACTGTTTTTT
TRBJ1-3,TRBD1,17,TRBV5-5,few,CASSSVSRTGSHNTIYF,TGTGCCAGCAGCTCCGTCTCCCGGACAGGGTCCCATAACACCATATATTTT
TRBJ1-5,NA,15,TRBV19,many,CASTTEKQGHQPQHF,TGTGCCAGTACCACCGAGAAGCAGGGCCATCAGCCCCAGCATTTT
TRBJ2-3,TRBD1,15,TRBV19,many,CASSIIQTGISTQYF,TGTGCCAGTAGTATCATTCAGACAGGGATCAGCACGCAGTATTTT
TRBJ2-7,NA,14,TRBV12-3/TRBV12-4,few,CASRRTAGPYEQYF,TGTGCCAGCAGGCGGACGGCGGGTCCCTACGAGCAGTACTTC
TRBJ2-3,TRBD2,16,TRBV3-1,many,CASSPGLAGARDTQYF,TGTGCCAGCAGCCCGGGACTAGCGGGAGCGCGAGATACGCAGTATTTT
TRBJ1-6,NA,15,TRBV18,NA,CASSSGRIYNSPLHF,TGTGCCAGCTCATCAGGACGGATATATAATTCACCCCTCCACTTT
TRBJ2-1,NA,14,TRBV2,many,CALRDKSSYNEQFF,TGTGCCTTAAGGGACAAAAGCTCCTACAATGAGCAGTTCTTC
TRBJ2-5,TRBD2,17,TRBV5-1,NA,CASSLGLAGGLQETQYF,TGCGCCAGCAGCTTGGGGCTAGCGGGGGGATTACAAGAGACCCAGTACTTC
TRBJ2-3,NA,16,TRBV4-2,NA,CASSNPQGGGADTQYF,TGTGCCAGCAGTAATCCACAGGGAGGGGGTGCAGATACGCAGTATTTT
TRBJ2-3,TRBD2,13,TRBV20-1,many,CSARVGGADTQYF,TGCAGTGCTAGGGTCGGGGGGGCAGATACGCAGTATTTT
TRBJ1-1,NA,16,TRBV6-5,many,CASSPTGLGGFTEAFF,TGTGCCAGCAGTCCTACCGGCCTAGGGGGTTTCACTGAAGCTTTCTTT
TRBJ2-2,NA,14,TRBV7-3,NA,CASSLTSKAGELFF,TGTGCCAGCAGCTTAACTTCCAAAGCCGGGGAGCTGTTTTTT
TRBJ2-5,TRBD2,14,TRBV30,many,CAWSATSSGETQYF,TGTGCCTGGAGTGCGACTAGCAGTGGTGAGACCCAGTACTTC
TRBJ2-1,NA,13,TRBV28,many,CASSFSRSGEQFF,TGTGCCAGCAGTTTTAGTAGGTCTGGTGAGCAGTTCTTC
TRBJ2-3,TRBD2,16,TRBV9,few,CASSVGAGAFTDTQYF,TGTGCCAGCAGCGTAGGAGCGGGGGCCTTCACAGATACGCAGTATTTT
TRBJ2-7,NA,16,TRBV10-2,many,CASSEFGGGSSYEQYF,TGCGCCAGCAGTGAGTTTGGGGGGGGCTCTTCCTACGAGCAGTACTTC
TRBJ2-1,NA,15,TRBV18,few,CASSPPAITYNEQFF,TGTGCCAGCTCTCCACCAGCAATAACCTACAATGAGCAGTTCTTC
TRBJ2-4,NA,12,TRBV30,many,CAWSVSGNIQYF,TGTGCCTGGAGTGTAAGCGGAAACATTCAGTACTTC
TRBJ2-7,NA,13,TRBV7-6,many,CASSATEAYEQYF,TGTGCCAGCAGCGCTACCGAAGCCTACGAGCAGTACTTC
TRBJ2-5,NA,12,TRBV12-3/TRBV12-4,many,CAERGAGETQYF,TGTGCCGAACGAGGGGCCGGAGAGACCCAGTACTTC
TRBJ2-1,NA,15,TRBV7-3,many,CASSLGAGKWYEQFF,TGTGCCAGCAGCTTAGGGGCAGGGAAATGGTACGAGCAGTTCTTC
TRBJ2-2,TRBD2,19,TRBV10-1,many,CASSDHWVAGGSDTGELFF,TGCGCCAGCAGTGACCATTGGGTTGCGGGAGGTTCAGACACCGGGGAGCTGTTTTTT
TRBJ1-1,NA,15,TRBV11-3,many,CASSPRAQMNTEAFF,TGTGCCAGCAGCCCGCGAGCCCAAATGAACACTGAAGCTTTCTTT
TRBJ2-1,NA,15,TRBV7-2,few,CASRSGGGRVDEQFF,TGTGCCAGCCGTTCAGGCGGGGGCCGGGTCGATGAGCAGTTCTTC
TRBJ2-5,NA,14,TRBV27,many,CASSFNRAVETQYF,TGTGCCAGCAGTTTCAACAGGGCCGTCGAGACCCAGTACTTC
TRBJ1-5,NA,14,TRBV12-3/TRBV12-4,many,CASSPVPSNQPQHF,TGTGCCAGCAGTCCCGTGCCTAGCAATCAGCCCCAGCATTTT
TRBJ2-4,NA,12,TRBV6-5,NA,CASSYRGEALYF,TGTGCCAGCAGTTACCGGGGCGAGGCTCTGTACTTC
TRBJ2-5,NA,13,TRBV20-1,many,CSAVTATQETQYF,TGCAGTGCAGTGACAGCCACTCAAGAGACCCAGTACTTC
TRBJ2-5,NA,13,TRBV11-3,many,CASSLRAWETQYF,TGTGCCAGCAGCTTAAGGGCGTGGGAGACCCAGTACTTC
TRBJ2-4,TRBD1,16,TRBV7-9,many,CASSIYLGQGKNIQYF,TGTGCCAGCAGCATCTACCTGGGACAGGGCAAAAACATTCAGTACTTC
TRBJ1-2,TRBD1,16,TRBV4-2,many,CASSPGPGGAVDGYTF,TGTGCCAGCAGCCCCGGGCCAGGGGGCGCCGTCGATGGCTACACCTTC
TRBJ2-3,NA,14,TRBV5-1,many,CASRVGSQVDTQYF,TGCGCCAGCAGGGTTGGATCACAGGTCGATACGCAGTATTTT
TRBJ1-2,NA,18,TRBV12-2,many,CASRLVFRLAGELDGYTF,TGTGCAAGTCGCTTAGTCTTTCGATTGGCAGGGGAACTTGATGGCTACACCTTC
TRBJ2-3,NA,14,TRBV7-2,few,CASSLGLSTDTQYF,TGTGCCAGCAGTCTGGGGCTTAGCACAGATACGCAGTATTTT
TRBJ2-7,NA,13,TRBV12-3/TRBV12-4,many,CASRGDRPYEQYF,TGTGCCAGCAGAGGCGACAGGCCCTACGAGCAGTACTTC
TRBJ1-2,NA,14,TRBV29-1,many,CSVEDRRGNYGYTF,TGCAGCGTTGAAGATCGTAGGGGTAACTATGGCTACACCTTC
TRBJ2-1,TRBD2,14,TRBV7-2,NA,CASSVGLDYNEQFF,TGTGCCAGCAGCGTCGGACTAGACTACAATGAGCAGTTCTTC
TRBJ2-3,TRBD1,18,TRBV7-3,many,CASSLKPGTASSTDTQYF,TGTGCCAGCAGCTTAAAACCCGGGACAGCTAGTAGCACAGATACGCAGTATTTT
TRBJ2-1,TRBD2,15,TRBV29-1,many,CSVESSSGFVNEQFF,TGCAGCGTTGAATCTTCTAGCGGCTTCGTTAATGAGCAGTTCTTC
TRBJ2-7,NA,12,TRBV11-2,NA,CASSPIPYELYF,TGTGCCAGCAGCCCGATTCCGTACGAGCTGTACTTC
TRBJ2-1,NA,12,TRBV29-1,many,CAGDGATDEQFF,TGCGCCGGGGATGGCGCAACGGATGAGCAGTTCTTC